These 9 T cell receptor beta chains share one sample of origin, sequenced in a study of blood T cell repertoires in COVID-19. Measured with immunoSEQ multiplex PCR; TCRdb has only the in-frame clones, and not every one. This sample has some 190,000 clones, with about 84% found just once. Sequencing was done on a sample of peripheral blood. The receptors stem from an elderly woman with COVID-19, enrolled during active disease.

The V call is TRBV29-1, the J call TRBJ1-6; D gene ambiguous. This CDR3 comprises 15 residues. Germline lookup yields CDR1 SQVTM and CDR2 ANQGSEA. The V end was cut by 8 bases, the J end by 0 bases, with 14 bases between. CDR3 coding DNA: TGCAGCCCGACCAGGTCGAGCTCCTATAATTCACCCCTCCACTTT. This codes for CSPTRSSSYNSPLHF.

CDR3 sequence: CASSLSFGLGHSPLHF. CDR3 sequence (DNA): TGTGCCAGCAGCTTAAGCTTCGGACTAGGGCATTCACCCCTCCACTTT. The chain recombines TRBV7-6 with TRBJ1-6; D is ambiguous. CDR1 and CDR2 from the germline V gene are SGHVS and FNYEAQ. The CDR3 is 16 residues long. Trimming stripped 2 bases from V and 8 bases from J, with 16 bases between.

V and J are TRBV7-2 and TRBJ2-5; D possibly corresponds to TRBD2 (5 bases). V lost 3 bases, J lost 5 bases, and 7 bases lay in between. CDR3 length: 12 residues. Germline lookup yields CDR1 SGHTA and CDR2 FQGNSA. In DNA form, the CDR3 reads TGTGCCAGCAGCTTCCAGCGGGAGACCCAGTACTTC. Translated, it gives CASSFQRETQYF.

The rearrangement links TRBV3-1 (or the pseudogene TRBV3-2) to TRBJ2-7, with TRBD2 matching 10 bases. Germline assignment: CDR1 LGHDT and CDR2 YNNKEL (reference sequence). The CDR3 has 17 residues. J lost 2 bases, V lost 4 bases, and 11 bases had no gene match. CDR3 coding DNA: TGTGCCAGCAGCCGGACTAGCGGATATATGGGGACCTACGAGCAGTACTTC. Its translation: CASSRTSGYMGTYEQYF.

The chain joins TRBV2 to TRBJ1-5; D might be TRBD1 (6 bases). The V and J ends lost 9 bases and 9 bases respectively, with 21 bases between them. Germline values: CDR1 SNHLY, CDR2 FYNNEI. This CDR3 contains 14 residues. DNA for the CDR3: TGTGCCAGTACCGGGACAACCCCCGGTTTGCCCCAGCATTTT. This translates into CASTGTTPGLPQHF. Full variable domain (missing parts from reference TRBV2 and TRBJ1-5): EPEVTQTPSHQVTQMGQEVILRCVPISNHLYFYWYRQILGQKVEFLVSFYNNEISEKSEIFDDQFSVERPDGSNFTLKIRSTKLEDSAMYFCASTGTTPGLPQHFGDGTRLSIL.

The rearrangement uses TRBV5-1 and TRBJ1-1, with 7 nucleotides matching TRBD1. V trimming: 0 bases; J trimming: 5 bases; junction bases outside the gene matches: 7. The CDR3 consists of 15 residues. Germline loops: CDR1 SGHRS, CDR2 YFSETQ. CDR3 sequence: CASSLEGQLSTEAFF. DNA for the CDR3: TGCGCCAGCAGCTTGGAGGGACAGCTGAGTACTGAAGCTTTCTTT.

J is TRBJ2-1 and V is TRBV5-6; 10 bases are a match to TRBD2. Looked up from germline, CDR1 is SGHDT and CDR2 is YYEEEE. V dropped 4 bases and J dropped 5; count of bases not matched to a gene: 6. This CDR3 is built from 15 residues. As DNA, the CDR3 is TGTGCCAGCAGCAACCTAGCGGGAGTTGACAATGAGCAGTTCTTC. It translates to CASSNLAGVDNEQFF.

To note about this clone: One junction end disagrees with the germline gene, perhaps due to a read error. The chain is built from TRBV7-7 and TRBJ2-5, with D maybe TRBD2 (5 bases). CDR1 SSHAT and CDR2 FNYEAQ come from the germline V gene (reference sequence). The CDR3 sequence is 15 residues long. The CDR3 DNA is TGTGCTAGCAGCCCCGGGTCGGGGTCTCAAGGTACCCAGTACTTC. Its translation is CASSPGSGSQGTQYF.

J is TRBJ2-1 and V is TRBV7-6, with 13 bases aligning to TRBD2. The CDR3 sequence is 17 residues long. CDR1 and CDR2 (germline): SGHVS, FNYEAQ. J was trimmed by 1 base and V by 5 bases; bases with no gene match: 5. The CDR3 is CASSPWTSGRSYNEQFF. The CDR3 DNA reads TGTGCCAGCAGCCCTTGGACTAGCGGGAGATCCTACAATGAGCAGTTCTTC.